This T cell receptor beta chain comes out of a study of cytomegalovirus exposure and HLA in healthy donors. Regarding the study as a whole: In a later analysis, HLA-C alleles had the fewest associated TCRs, DRB1 alleles the most. About 180 TCR beta chains were listed as cytomegalovirus-associated. For presence/absence analyses, sequencing depth was assumed to be roughly uniform across donors.

The PCR had 60 Vbeta and 13 Jbeta primers. TCRdb's copy holds only in-frame clones and misses some; the assay was immunoSEQ multiplex PCR. The repertoire includes about 160,000 clones, around 80% of them detected once, and approximately 8.7% sits in the top ten. This clone was picked up a small number of times. The antigen is not known. The receptor was derived from a man aged 18-30 years in good health and CMV-seropositive. The sequenced material came from PBMCs.

The CDR3 DNA sequence: TGTGCCAGCAGTGAGCAGGGGGCCCCGGGGTCCTACGAGCAGTACTTC. It specifies CASSEQGAPGSYEQYF. The chain uses TRBV6-1 and TRBJ2-7, with 8 bases lining up with TRBD1. Germline CDR1 is MNHNS and CDR2 is SASEGT. This CDR3 is built from 16 residues. V shed 3 bases and J 1 base; nucleotides not matched to a gene: 8.